The rows below give T cell receptor beta chains drawn from one sample of a study of blood T cell repertoires in COVID-19. The method was immunoSEQ multiplex PCR; TCRdb's version includes in-frame clones alone and lacks a portion of them. The sample gives about 270,000 clones, about 83% of which show up once; approximately 5% is in the top ten. What was sequenced was peripheral blood. The receptors were sampled from an elderly woman with COVID-19, enrolled during active disease. CDR3s include the opening cysteine and the closing phenylalanine or tryptophan. The D gene is left open where the match is weak. Size is stated for part of the rows, as once, few or many counts, or as a class when the clone is expanded.

D gene	V gene	clone size	J gene	CDR3 DNA	CDR3 protein
TRBD1	TRBV28	few	TRBJ1-2	TGTGCCAGCAGTCTACCGGACAGGGAAATCTATGGCTACACCTTC	CASSLPDREIYGYTF
.	TRBV6-5	.	TRBJ2-3	TGTGCCAGCATCGCCCCAGGCACAGATACGCAGTATTTT	CASIAPGTDTQYF
TRBD1	TRBV9	.	TRBJ1-1	TGTGCCAGCAGCGTAGATAGGGGGCGTACTGAAGCTTTCTTT	CASSVDRGRTEAFF
TRBD2	TRBV11-2	.	TRBJ2-1	TGTGCCAGCAACGACCGGGGGGGAACCAATGAGCAGTTCTTC	CASNDRGGTNEQFF
.	TRBV6-6	.	TRBJ2-3	TGTGCCAGCAGCCCCGATAACAGGGTGGGGCCCACGCAGTATTTT	CASSPDNRVGPTQYF
.	TRBV30	few	TRBJ1-3	TGTGCCTGGAGTCCCCCTACCGACACCATATATTTT	CAWSPPTDTIYF
TRBD1	TRBV19	.	TRBJ2-1	TGTGCCAGTAGTGTACTACAGGGGGCGCAGATCAATGAGCAGTTCTTC	CASSVLQGAQINEQFF
TRBD2	TRBV7-2	.	TRBJ2-3	TGTGCCAGCAGCTTAGCGCCGCCTAGCGGGGGTACAGATACGCAGTATTTT	CASSLAPPSGGTDTQYF
.	TRBV9	.	TRBJ1-6	TGTGCCAGCAGCGTTCTCCAGAGGCTTTCACCCCTCCACTTT	CASSVLQRLSPLHF
.	TRBV29-1	.	TRBJ1-4	TGCAGCGTTTCCGCCCAGGGCAGGCCTAATGAAAAACTGTTTTTT	CSVSAQGRPNEKLFF
.	TRBV5-1	.	TRBJ1-2	TGCGCCAGCATGTTCAACCCTAATAACTATGGCTACACCTTC	CASMFNPNNYGYTF
TRBD1	TRBV6-5	.	TRBJ2-2	TGTGCCAGCAGCCCCCCTGACAGGGTACCCGGGGAGCTGTTTTTT	CASSPPDRVPGELFF
TRBD1	TRBV24-1	.	TRBJ1-6	TGTGCCACCAAAGGACAGGGGGATAATTCACCCCTCCACTTT	CATKGQGDNSPLHF
TRBD1	TRBV6-5	.	TRBJ2-1	TGTGCCACTGACAGGGATTGGTACAATGAGCAGTTCTTC	CATDRDWYNEQFF
.	TRBV5-1	.	TRBJ1-1	TGCGCCAGCAGCTTGCGACAGAACACTGAAGCTTTCTTT	CASSLRQNTEAFF